This entry describes one T cell receptor beta chain. V dropped 6 bases and J dropped 3; count of bases not matched to a gene: 12. Germline V gene data show CDR1 as DFQATT and CDR2 as SNEGSKA (reference sequence). The length of the CDR3 is 15 residues. The data derive from a study of CD8+CD57+ T cells in acquired aplastic anemia. Genomic DNA was employed as the template in profiling TCR beta VDJ and CDR3. TCRdb ran MiXCR on the reads and lists one entry per CDR3 protein. The sample has roughly 420,000 distinct CDR3 sequences, roughly 68% seen once. This chain uses TRBV20-1 with TRBJ1-2; TRBD1 agrees at 8 bases. Source material: sorted CD4+, CD8+, or CD8+CD57+ T cells (not recorded which) from PBMCs. This TCR derives from a human donor in good health, serving as a control. CDR3 in amino acids: CSATQGGTEDYGYTF. The DNA for the CDR3 is TGCAGTGCCACACAGGGGGGCACTGAAGACTATGGCTACACCTTC.